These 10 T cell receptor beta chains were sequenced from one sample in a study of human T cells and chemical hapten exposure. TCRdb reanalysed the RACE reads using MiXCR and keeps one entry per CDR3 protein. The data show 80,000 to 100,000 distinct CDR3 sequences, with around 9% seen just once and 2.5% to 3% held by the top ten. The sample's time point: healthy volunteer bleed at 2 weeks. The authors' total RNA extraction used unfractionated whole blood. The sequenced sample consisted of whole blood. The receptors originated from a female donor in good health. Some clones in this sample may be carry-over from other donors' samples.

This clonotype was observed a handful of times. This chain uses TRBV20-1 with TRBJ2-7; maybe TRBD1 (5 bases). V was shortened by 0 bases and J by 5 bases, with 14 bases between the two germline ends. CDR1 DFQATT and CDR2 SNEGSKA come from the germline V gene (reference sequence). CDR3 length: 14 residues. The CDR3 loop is CSARDWYKGNEQYF. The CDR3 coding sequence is TGCAGTGCTAGAGATTGGTATAAGGGGAACGAGCAGTACTTC.

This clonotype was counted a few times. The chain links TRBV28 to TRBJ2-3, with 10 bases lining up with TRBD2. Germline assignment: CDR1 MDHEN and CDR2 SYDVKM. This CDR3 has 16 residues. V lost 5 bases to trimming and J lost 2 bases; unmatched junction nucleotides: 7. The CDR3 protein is CASSPVTSGATDTQYF. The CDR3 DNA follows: TGTGCCAGCAGTCCGGTTACTAGCGGGGCCACAGATACGCAGTATTTT. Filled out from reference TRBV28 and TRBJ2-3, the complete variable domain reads DVKVTQSSRYLVKRTGEKVFLECVQDMDHENMFWYRQDPGLGLRLIYFSYDVKMKEKGDIPEGYSVSREKKERFSLILESASTNQTSMYLCASSPVTSGATDTQYFGPGTRLTVL.

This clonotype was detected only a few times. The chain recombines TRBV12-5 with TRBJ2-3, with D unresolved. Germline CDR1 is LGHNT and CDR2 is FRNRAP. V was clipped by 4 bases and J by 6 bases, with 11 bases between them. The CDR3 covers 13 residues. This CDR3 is CASGSLTRDTQYF. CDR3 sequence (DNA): TGTGCTAGTGGTTCGTTGACCCGCGATACGCAGTATTTT. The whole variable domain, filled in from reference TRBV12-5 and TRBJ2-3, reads DARVTQTPRHKVTEMGQEVTMRCQPILGHNTVFWYRQTMMQGLELLAYFRNRAPLDDSGMPKDRFSAEMPDATLATLKIQPSEPRDSAVYFCASGSLTRDTQYFGPGTRLTVL.

CDR3 sequence (DNA): TGCGCCAGCAGCCAAGGAACAATCGGACTAGCGGGAGGGATCTACAATGAGCAGTTCTTC. Its translation is CASSQGTIGLAGGIYNEQFF. The chain carries TRBV4-1 and TRBJ2-1, with 15 bases lining up with TRBD2. The CDR3 runs to 20 residues. V gave up 1 base and J gave up 3 bases; unmatched junction bases: 10. Germline V gene sequence: CDR1 MGHRA, CDR2 YSYEKL.

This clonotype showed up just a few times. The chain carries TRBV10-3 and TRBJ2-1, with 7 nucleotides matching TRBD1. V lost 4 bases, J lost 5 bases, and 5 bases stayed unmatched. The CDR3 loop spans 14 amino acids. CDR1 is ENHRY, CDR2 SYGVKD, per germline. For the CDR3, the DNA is TGTGCCATCAGTGGCTACAGGGGAAACAATGAGCAGTTCTTC. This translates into CAISGYRGNNEQFF.

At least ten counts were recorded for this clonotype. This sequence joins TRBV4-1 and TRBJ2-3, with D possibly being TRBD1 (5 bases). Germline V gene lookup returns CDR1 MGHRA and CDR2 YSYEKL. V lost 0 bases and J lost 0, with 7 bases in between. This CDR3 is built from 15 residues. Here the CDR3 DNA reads TGCGCCAGCAGCCAAGAAACAGGAAGCACAGATACGCAGTATTTT. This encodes CASSQETGSTDTQYF.

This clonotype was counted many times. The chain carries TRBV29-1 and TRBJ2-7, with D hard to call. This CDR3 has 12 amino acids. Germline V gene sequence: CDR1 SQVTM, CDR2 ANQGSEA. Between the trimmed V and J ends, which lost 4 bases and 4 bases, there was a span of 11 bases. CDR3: CSVGRSTYEQYF. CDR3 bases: TGCAGCGTTGGTAGGTCCACATACGAGCAGTACTTC.

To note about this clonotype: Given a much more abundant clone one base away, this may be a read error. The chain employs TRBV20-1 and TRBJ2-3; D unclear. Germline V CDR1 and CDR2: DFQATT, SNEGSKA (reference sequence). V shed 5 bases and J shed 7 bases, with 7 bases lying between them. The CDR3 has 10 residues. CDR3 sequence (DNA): TGCAGTGCTGATGTGAATACGCAGTATTTT. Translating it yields CSADVNTQYF.

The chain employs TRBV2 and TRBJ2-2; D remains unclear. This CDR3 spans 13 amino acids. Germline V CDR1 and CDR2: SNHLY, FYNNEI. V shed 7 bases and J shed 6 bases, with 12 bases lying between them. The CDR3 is CASTAGWAGELFF. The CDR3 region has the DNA TGTGCCAGCACGGCAGGTTGGGCCGGGGAGCTGTTTTTT.

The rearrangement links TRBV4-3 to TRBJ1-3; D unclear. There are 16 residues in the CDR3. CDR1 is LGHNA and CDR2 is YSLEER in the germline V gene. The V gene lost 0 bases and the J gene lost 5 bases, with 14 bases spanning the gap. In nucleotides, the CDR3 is TGCGCCAGCAGCCAAGAGGCAGGACGGGCTAGAAACACCATATATTTT. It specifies CASSQEAGRARNTIYF.